Shown below are 21 T cell receptor beta chains from a single sample sequenced in a study of blood T cell repertoires in COVID-19. Profiling relied on immunoSEQ multiplex PCR, and the TCRdb table lists in-frame clones only, not all of them. The profile shows hundreds of thousands of clones, approximately 87% of them singletons. The sequenced sample was PBMCs or T cells enriched from blood (not recorded which). The receptors stem from a man aged 35-49 years in a cohort exposed to, infected with or recovered from COVID-19 (not recorded which).

The chain combines TRBV6-5 with TRBJ1-3; no definite D call. This CDR3 spans 13 amino acids. The V end was cut by 8 bases, the J end by 0 bases, with 8 bases between. The germline CDR1 and CDR2 sequences are MNHEY and SVGAGI. The CDR3: CASRGVSGNTIYF. DNA for the CDR3: TGTGCCAGCCGGGGAGTCTCTGGAAACACCATATATTTT.

The rearrangement links TRBV6-5 to TRBJ2-2; TRBD1 is a possible D gene (6 bases). Germline CDR1 MNHEY, CDR2 SVGAGI. There are 14 residues in the CDR3. V lost 8 bases and J lost 3, with 13 bases in between. The CDR3 here is CASFQGRYTGELFF. CDR3 nucleotides: TGTGCCAGCTTTCAGGGGCGATACACCGGGGAGCTGTTTTTT.

The chain employs TRBV15 and TRBJ1-4; D gene ambiguous. This CDR3 contains 16 residues. Germline V gene data show CDR1 as LNHNV and CDR2 as YYDKDF (reference sequence). V lost 0 bases, J lost 0 bases, and 8 bases lay in between. In DNA, the CDR3 is TGTGCCACCAGCAGAGATCCCACACCAACTAATGAAAAACTGTTTTTT. Residues: CATSRDPTPTNEKLFF.

This clone occurred once. V gene TRBV12-5 combines with J gene TRBJ2-3, with TRBD2 matching over 7 bases. The CDR3 spans 16 residues. Losses at the gene ends were 5 bases for V and 1 base for J; bases not matched to a gene: 9. Looked up from germline, CDR1 is LGHNT and CDR2 is FRNRAP. CDR3 amino acids: CASGLGGSGGTDTQYF. The CDR3 DNA is TGTGCTAGTGGTCTCGGGGGGAGTGGCGGCACAGATACGCAGTATTTT.

This chain joins TRBV6-5 and TRBJ1-2; D remains unclear. This CDR3 comprises 14 residues. CDR1 and CDR2 (germline): MNHEY, SVGAGI. V lost 7 bases, J lost 2 bases, and 14 bases lay in between. The CDR3 spells CASNANGLNYGYTF. DNA of the CDR3: TGTGCCAGCAACGCAAATGGCTTAAACTATGGCTACACCTTC.

The rearrangement uses TRBV7-9 and TRBJ1-1; 8 bases fit TRBD1. Trimming at V came to 5 bases and at J to 6 bases, leaving 2 bases not matched to a gene. The CDR3 covers 12 residues. CDR1 is SEHNR, CDR2 FQNEAQ, per germline (reference sequence). CDR3: CASSPGQAEAFF. The CDR3 DNA is TGTGCCAGCAGCCCGGGACAGGCTGAAGCTTTCTTT.

The chain uses TRBV2 and TRBJ1-5, with D possibly matching TRBD1 (6 bases). This CDR3 comprises 17 residues. V lost 0 bases to trimming and J lost 1 base, with 13 bases between them. Germline values: CDR1 SNHLY, CDR2 FYNNEI. CDR3 loop: CASSEAEGGASNQPQHF. The CDR3 DNA reads TGTGCCAGCAGTGAAGCGGAAGGGGGGGCGAGCAATCAGCCCCAGCATTTT.

Written as DNA, the CDR3 is TGTGCCAGCAGCTTGGTTAAGGCTAGCGCAAACACAGATACGCAGTATTTT. Its protein product is CASSLVKASANTDTQYF. The J gene is TRBJ2-3, the V gene TRBV5-4, with D maybe TRBD2 (6 bases). This CDR3 region has 17 residues. The germline V gene encodes CDR1 SGHNT and CDR2 YYREEE (reference sequence). Trimming shortened V by 0 bases and J by 2 bases, and 16 bases separated the two germline ends.

The gene calls are TRBV28 and TRBJ1-2; D remains ambiguous. CDR3 size: 13 residues. The germline gives CDR1 MDHEN, CDR2 SYDVKM. V lost 3 bases, J lost 1 base, and 6 bases lay in between. Here the CDR3 reads CASSFSNNYGYTF. The CDR3 DNA is TGTGCCAGCAGTTTTTCCAATAACTATGGCTACACCTTC.

This rearrangement joins TRBV3-1 (or the pseudogene TRBV3-2) to TRBJ2-7, with 7 bases identical to TRBD2. Germline V gives CDR1 LGHDT, CDR2 YNNKEL (reference sequence). The length of the CDR3 is 16 residues. Trimming removed 5 bases from V and 0 bases from J; junction bases left unmatched: 10. The CDR3 DNA is TGTGCCAGCAGCTTCCGAGCGGGGAAAAGCTCCTACGAGCAGTACTTC. It encodes CASSFRAGKSSYEQYF.

V is TRBV7-8 and J is TRBJ1-1, with D perhaps TRBD1 (5 bases). Germline V CDR1 and CDR2: SGHVS, FQNEAQ. The V end was cut by 1 base, the J end by 0 bases, with 12 bases between. CDR3 length equals 16 residues. The CDR3 loop reads CASSLGRGMMNTEAFF. The CDR3 DNA sequence: TGTGCCAGCAGCTTAGGACGGGGGATGATGAACACTGAAGCTTTCTTT.

This chain uses TRBV7-9 with TRBJ1-3, with D uncertain. Per germline, CDR1 SEHNR and CDR2 FQNEAQ (reference sequence). This CDR3 comprises 15 residues. V dropped 2 bases and J dropped 4 bases, with 12 bases sitting between them. DNA of the CDR3: TGTGCCAGCAGCTTAACAACCGGGTCAGGAAACACCATATATTTT. It translates to CASSLTTGSGNTIYF.

The J gene is TRBJ2-1, the V gene TRBV6-5, with 9 bases identical to TRBD1. Germline V gives CDR1 MNHEY, CDR2 SVGAGI. V shed 10 bases, J shed 4 bases, and the junction held 5 bases outside the gene matches. CDR3 size: 13 residues. This CDR3 is CATHRGLYNEQFF. For the CDR3, the DNA is TGTGCCACGCACAGGGGGCTGTACAATGAGCAGTTCTTC.

This clone was observed once. This chain connects TRBV9 to TRBJ1-3; D call uncertain. Trimming stripped 3 bases from V and 4 bases from J, with 11 bases between. The CDR3 covers 14 residues. Germline values: CDR1 SGDLS, CDR2 YYNGEE. The chain's CDR3 is CASSGGTLGNTIYF. The DNA for the CDR3 is TGTGCCAGCAGCGGTGGTACTTTGGGAAACACCATATATTTT.

The CDR3 spells CASSADRVLSGANVLTF. The CDR3 coding sequence is TGTGCCAGCAGTGCGGACAGGGTACTCTCTGGGGCCAACGTCCTGACTTTC. The V gene is TRBV2, the J gene TRBJ2-6, with 8 bases fitting TRBD1. The CDR3 extends over 17 amino acids. Per the germline V gene, CDR1 is SNHLY and CDR2 is FYNNEI. V lost 4 bases, J lost 0 bases, and 5 bases stayed unmatched.

The J gene is TRBJ2-7, the V gene TRBV5-1; 13 bases align to TRBD2. CDR1 SGHRS and CDR2 YFSETQ come from the germline V gene. Trimming cost V 1 base and J 0 bases; bases outside gene matches: 7. This CDR3 region has 18 residues. The CDR3: CASSLRTSGSPSSYEQYF. The CDR3 DNA sequence: TGCGCCAGCAGCTTGAGGACTAGCGGGAGCCCCAGCTCCTACGAGCAGTACTTC.

Here the CDR3 reads CASRDSFYYGYTF. CDR3 coding DNA: TGTGCCAGCAGGGACAGCTTTTACTATGGCTACACCTTC. The chain has TRBV12-3 or TRBV12-4 and TRBJ1-2; D may be TRBD1 (6 bases). This CDR3 is built from 13 residues. V was pared by 6 bases and J by 3 bases, with 11 bases between.

The chain recombines TRBV9 with TRBJ2-2; TRBD1 is a possible D gene (7 bases). The germline CDR1 and CDR2 sequences are SGDLS and YYNGEE. V was pared by 4 bases and J by 5 bases, with 18 bases between. This CDR3 contains 16 residues. The CDR3 region is CASSRTGVRETGELFF. For the CDR3, the DNA is TGTGCCAGCAGCCGAACAGGGGTTCGGGAGACCGGGGAGCTGTTTTTT.

The J gene is TRBJ2-1, the V gene TRBV2, with 12 nucleotides matching TRBD2. Germline assignment: CDR1 SNHLY and CDR2 FYNNEI. The J segment lost 9 bases and the V segment lost 2 bases, leaving 2 bases of the junction unmatched. The CDR3 covers 14 residues. CDR3 in DNA: TGTGCCAGCAGTGAACTAGCGGGAGGGATTGAGCAGTTCTTC. It is translated as CASSELAGGIEQFF.

CDR3 sequence: CACRQSDRYEQYF. Written as DNA, the CDR3 is TGTGCCTGTAGACAGTCGGACCGTTACGAGCAGTACTTC. This rearrangement joins TRBV28 to TRBJ2-7, with D perhaps matching TRBD1 (5 bases). The CDR3 length is 13 residues. CDR1 and CDR2 from the germline V gene are MDHEN and SYDVKM. The V and J ends lost 11 bases and 4 bases respectively, with 18 bases between them.

The chain has TRBV19 and TRBJ2-7; possible D gene TRBD1, 5 bases. Between the trimmed V and J ends, which lost 6 bases and 3 bases, there was a span of 15 bases. Germline CDR1 LNHDA, CDR2 SQIVND (reference sequence). The CDR3 is made up of 14 amino acids. For the CDR3, the DNA is TGTGCCAGTAGCCCATTCCAGGGTTACTACGAGCAGTACTTC. It translates to CASSPFQGYYEQYF.